Shown below are 32 T cell receptor beta chains from a single sample sequenced in a study of OX40 agonist ivuxolimab in advanced cancers. Profiling relied on immunoSEQ multiplex PCR, and the TCRdb table lists in-frame clones only, not all of them. The data hold around 30,000 clones, with 90% to 95% observed a single time. The material was CD4+ or CD8+ T cells sorted from blood, obtained in a trial of the OX40 agonist ivuxolimab. These receptors all come from an adult with an advanced solid tumor such as melanoma, head and neck, liver or kidney cancer.

This clone was seen a single time. This chain connects TRBV5-4 to TRBJ2-7; D uncertain. The CDR3 extends over 13 amino acids. V gave up 0 bases and J gave up 5 bases, with 9 bases separating them. Germline values: CDR1 SGHNT, CDR2 YYREEE (reference sequence). The chain's CDR3 is CASSLANSHEQYF. CDR3 DNA: TGTGCCAGCAGCTTGGCCAATAGCCACGAGCAGTACTTC.

This chain connects TRBV30 to TRBJ2-7; 8 bases fit TRBD1. V dropped 6 bases and J dropped 0; count of bases not matched to a gene: 4. The CDR3 extends over 13 amino acids. From germline, CDR1 is GTSNPN and CDR2 SVGIG (reference sequence). The CDR3 DNA sequence: TGTGCCTGCTGGACAGGGCTCTCCTACGAGCAGTACTTC. Translated: CACWTGLSYEQYF. The full variable domain, completed using reference TRBV30 and TRBJ2-7, is SQTIHQWPATLVQPVGSPLSLECTVEGTSNPNLYWYRQAAGRGLQLLFYSVGIGQISSEVPQNLSASRPQDRQFILSSKKLLLSDSGFYLCACWTGLSYEQYFGPGTRLTVT.

The chain recombines TRBV19 with TRBJ2-1; maybe TRBD1 (6 bases). From germline, CDR1 is LNHDA and CDR2 SQIVND (reference sequence). Trimming left V 4 bases short and J 2 bases short, with 18 bases between. This CDR3 has 17 residues. In DNA, the CDR3 is TGTGCCAGTAGTAAGGGGTTTGTGGGGGCCACCTACAATGAGCAGTTCTTC. It translates to CASSKGFVGATYNEQFF. The whole variable domain, remainder taken from reference TRBV19 and TRBJ2-1, is DGGITQSPKYLFRKEGQNVTLSCEQNLNHDAMYWYRQDPGQGLRLIYYSQIVNDFQKGDIAEGYSVSREKKESFPLTVTSAQKNPTAFYLCASSKGFVGATYNEQFFGPGTRLTVL.

The V and J genes are TRBV27 and TRBJ2-2, with 9 bases matching TRBD2. The CDR3 contains 16 residues. V was clipped by 6 bases and J by 7 bases; unmatched bases: 12. The germline V gene has CDR1 MNHEY and CDR2 SMNVEV (reference sequence). The CDR3 is CASSKVAGGPFGELFF. The CDR3 coding sequence is TGTGCCAGCAGCAAGGTGGCGGGAGGGCCGTTCGGGGAGCTGTTTTTT.

The CDR3 here is CATGTGGYEQYF. The CDR3, as DNA: TGTGCCACAGGGACAGGGGGCTACGAGCAGTACTTC. The V gene is TRBV18, the J gene TRBJ2-7, with 11 positions matching TRBD1. The CDR3 length is 12 residues. CDR1 and CDR2 from the germline V gene are KGHSH and LQKENI. J gave up 3 bases and V 10 bases, and 2 bases lay outside the gene matches.

The chain joins TRBV19 to TRBJ2-1, with D uncertain. The CDR3 covers 12 residues. Trimming shortened V by 3 bases and J by 7 bases, and 7 bases separated the two germline ends. Germline values: CDR1 LNHDA, CDR2 SQIVND (reference sequence). The CDR3 protein is CASSIDRNEQFF. The CDR3 DNA reads TGTGCCAGTAGTATTGATCGGAATGAGCAGTTCTTC.

This clone is a singleton in its sample. The CDR3 spells CASKPTVYYEQYF. Here the CDR3 DNA reads TGTGCCAGCAAGCCGACAGTATACTACGAGCAGTACTTC. This rearrangement joins TRBV2 to TRBJ2-7, with D possibly matching TRBD1 (5 bases). Germline-derived CDR1 and CDR2 are SNHLY and FYNNEI. The CDR3 loop spans 13 amino acids. The V end lost 7 bases, the J end lost 3 bases, and 13 bases lay between the germline ends.

The chain is built from TRBV28 and TRBJ2-7; D possibly corresponds to TRBD2 (6 bases). Deletions cut 4 bases from V and 4 bases from J, with 14 bases between. Germline CDR1 is MDHEN and CDR2 is SYDVKM. The CDR3 totals 14 residues. CDR3 DNA sequence: TGTGCCAGCAGTTCTACGGGAGAGATTTACGAGCAGTACTTC. Translation: CASSSTGEIYEQYF.

The gene calls are TRBV28 and TRBJ1-1; the D is unclear. CDR1 is MDHEN and CDR2 is SYDVKM in the germline V gene. The CDR3 totals 14 residues. The V gene lost 2 bases and the J gene lost 3 bases, with 10 bases spanning the gap. CDR3 in amino acids: CASSLGGSHTEAFF. CDR3 DNA: TGTGCCAGCAGTTTAGGTGGAAGTCACACTGAAGCTTTCTTT.

The gene calls are TRBV11-2 and TRBJ2-7; TRBD1 is a possible D gene (5 bases). V shed 3 bases and J shed 3 bases, with 9 bases lying between them. The CDR3 is 13 amino acids. Germline V gives CDR1 SGHAT, CDR2 FQNNGV. The CDR3 sequence is CASSLGRVYEQYF. As DNA, the CDR3 is TGTGCCAGCAGCTTGGGCAGGGTCTACGAGCAGTACTTC. Full variable domain (rest looked up from reference TRBV11-2 and TRBJ2-7): EAGVAQSPRYKIIEKRQSVAFWCNPISGHATLYWYQQILGQGPKLLIQFQNNGVVDDSQLPKDRFSAERLKGVDSTLKIQPAKLEDSAVYLCASSLGRVYEQYFGPGTRLTVT.

The chain employs TRBV6-5 and TRBJ2-2; D not certain. V was clipped by 2 bases and J by 0 bases, with 7 bases between them. Per the germline V gene, CDR1 is MNHEY and CDR2 is SVGAGI. The CDR3 is 15 residues long. CDR3 amino acids: CASSYPQANTGELFF. The CDR3 DNA reads as TGTGCCAGCAGTTACCCCCAGGCGAACACCGGGGAGCTGTTTTTT.

The gene calls are TRBV5-1 and TRBJ1-1; no firm D call. This CDR3 spans 15 amino acids. Per the germline V gene, CDR1 is SGHRS and CDR2 is YFSETQ. V was pared by 0 bases and J by 1 base, with 10 bases between. The CDR3 region has the DNA TGCGCCAGCAGCTTGGGGGTAGCAGGGAACACTGAAGCTTTCTTT. It codes for CASSLGVAGNTEAFF. Complete variable domain (other parts from reference TRBV5-1 and TRBJ1-1): KAGVTQTPRYLIKTRGQQVTLSCSPISGHRSVSWYQQTPGQGLQFLFEYFSETQRNKGNFPGRFSGRQFSNSRSEMNVSTLELGDSALYLCASSLGVAGNTEAFFGQGTRLTVV.

J is TRBJ2-2 and V is TRBV29-1, with TRBD1 identical over 8 bases. The CDR3 is 17 residues long. With V trimmed by 0 bases and J by 1 base, 7 bases remained unmatched. Germline-derived CDR1 and CDR2 are SQVTM and ANQGSEA. For the CDR3, the DNA is TGCAGCGTTGAAGAAGCTGACAGGGGTCGGAACACCGGGGAGCTGTTTTTT. This gives the protein CSVEEADRGRNTGELFF.

The chain uses TRBV11-1 and TRBJ1-1; D uncertain. The CDR3 contains 15 residues. From germline, CDR1 is SGHAT and CDR2 FQDESV (reference sequence). V gave up 5 bases and J gave up 7 bases, with 20 bases separating them. The CDR3 region has the DNA TGTGCCAGCAGCCCGCCCCCGGTCGATGGGAATGAAGCTTTCTTT. Protein product: CASSPPPVDGNEAFF.

The chain links TRBV9 to TRBJ2-5, with TRBD2 matching over 8 bases. Germline CDR1 is SGDLS and CDR2 is YYNGEE. Losses at the gene ends were 0 bases for V and 5 bases for J; bases not matched to a gene: 6. This CDR3 is 15 amino acids long. CDR3: CASSVGGLVLETQYF. The CDR3 bases are TGTGCCAGCAGCGTAGGGGGACTAGTATTGGAGACCCAGTACTTC.

J is TRBJ2-1 and V is TRBV27; 10 bases align to TRBD1. The CDR3 spans 15 residues. Germline trimming cut 8 bases from V and 7 bases from J; bases unmatched to any gene: 11. Germline CDR1 is MNHEY and CDR2 is SMNVEV (reference sequence). The CDR3 bases are TGTGCCAGCTTTTCCGGGACAGGGGTCTGGAATGAGCAGTTCTTC. It specifies CASFSGTGVWNEQFF.

This rearrangement joins TRBV28 to TRBJ2-1; D perhaps matches TRBD2 (6 bases). Germline assignment: CDR1 MDHEN and CDR2 SYDVKM. This CDR3 is 17 amino acids long. The V end was cut by 5 bases, the J end by 4 bases, with 21 bases between. The CDR3 here is CASSPSTRLGVYNEQFF. CDR3 bases: TGTGCCAGCAGTCCATCGACTAGACTAGGAGTTTACAATGAGCAGTTCTTC. Together with reference TRBV28 and TRBJ2-1, the CDR3 gives the full variable domain: DVKVTQSSRYLVKRTGEKVFLECVQDMDHENMFWYRQDPGLGLRLIYFSYDVKMKEKGDIPEGYSVSREKKERFSLILESASTNQTSMYLCASSPSTRLGVYNEQFFGPGTRLTVL.

The chain is built from TRBV5-6 and TRBJ2-7; the match to TRBD1 covers 8 bases. Germline CDR1 SGHDT, CDR2 YYEEEE. The CDR3 runs 15 residues. The V segment lost 2 bases and the J segment 3 bases; nucleotides outside the gene matches: 7. The CDR3 reads CASSFFGQGFYEQYF. CDR3 bases: TGTGCCAGCAGCTTCTTTGGACAGGGATTCTACGAGCAGTACTTC.

This clone is a singleton in its sample. The rearrangement joins TRBV27 to TRBJ2-1, with 10 bases that match TRBD2. The CDR3 has 14 residues. With 7 bases clipped from V and 0 bases from J, the junction kept 0 bases outside the gene matches. Germline CDR1 reads MNHEY; CDR2 reads SMNVEV (reference sequence). CDR3 nucleotide sequence: TGTGCCAGCACTAGCGGGGGCTCCTACAATGAGCAGTTCTTC. Encoded protein: CASTSGGSYNEQFF.

This chain joins TRBV10-2 and TRBJ1-1; weak D call: TRBD1 (6 bases). Looked up from germline, CDR1 is WSHSY and CDR2 is SAAADI. This CDR3 has 14 amino acids. Trimming took off 7 bases at V and 6 bases at J, with 18 bases between the two ends. In DNA form, the CDR3 reads TGCGCCAGCACCGAGGACAGATGGGGACCTGAAGCTTTCTTT. Translated: CASTEDRWGPEAFF.

This chain joins TRBV6-1 and TRBJ2-7; no reliable D call. This CDR3 region has 14 residues. CDR1 and CDR2 from the germline V gene are MNHNS and SASEGT. The ends were cut back, 1 base at V and 0 bases at J, with 7 bases in the middle. DNA of the CDR3: TGTGCCAGCAGTGAAGGTCCAGGCTCCTACGAGCAGTACTTC. Encoded protein: CASSEGPGSYEQYF.

This clone was detected only once. The gene calls are TRBV27 and TRBJ2-7; 8 bases fit TRBD1. The germline CDR1 and CDR2 sequences are MNHEY and SMNVEV (reference sequence). J lost 3 bases, V lost 2 bases, and 6 bases had no gene match. CDR3 size: 15 residues. CDR3 in amino acids: CASSLTGGTFYEQYF. In DNA, the CDR3 is TGTGCCAGCAGTTTAACAGGGGGGACTTTCTACGAGCAGTACTTC.

V gene TRBV19 combines with J gene TRBJ2-1, with D tentatively TRBD2 (5 bases). This CDR3 region has 12 residues. The germline gives CDR1 LNHDA, CDR2 SQIVND (reference sequence). V lost 5 bases and J lost 7, with 9 bases in between. CDR3 DNA sequence: TGTGCCAGTAGTTTGTCGGGGAATGAGCAGTTCTTC. Translation: CASSLSGNEQFF.

This chain uses TRBV13 with TRBJ2-7; TRBD1 or TRBD2 may be the D gene (5 bases each). The CDR3 is 14 residues long. Germline CDR1 PRHDT, CDR2 FYEKMQ (reference sequence). The ends were cut back, 4 bases at V and 3 bases at J, with 13 bases in the middle. CDR3 nucleotide sequence: TGTGCCAGCAGCTCACGGGACGGCCGCTACGAGCAGTACTTC. Translation: CASSSRDGRYEQYF.

This clone was seen just once. The chain uses TRBV9 and TRBJ1-4; D is unclear. Germline CDR1 is SGDLS and CDR2 is YYNGEE. The ends were cut back, 0 bases at V and 4 bases at J, with 10 bases in the middle. CDR3 length equals 15 residues. The CDR3 bases are TGTGCCAGCAGCGTAGCCGACGGATATAATGAAAAACTGTTTTTT. Residues: CASSVADGYNEKLFF.

The chain carries TRBV28 and TRBJ1-2, with a weak D call TRBD1 (6 bases). The length of the CDR3 is 18 residues. The germline gives CDR1 MDHEN, CDR2 SYDVKM. Trimming cost V 5 bases and J 3 bases, with 25 bases left between them. The CDR3 region has the DNA TGTGCCAGCAGTCGCGTCATTTCTCAGGGGCTAAGGGACTATGGCTACACCTTC. Translated: CASSRVISQGLRDYGYTF.

This clone has only one observation. The chain combines TRBV15 with TRBJ2-7, with 9 positions matching TRBD1. The trim removed 3 bases at V and 4 bases at J, leaving 7 bases unmatched. CDR1 is LNHNV and CDR2 is YYDKDF in the germline V gene (reference sequence). The CDR3 is 15 residues long. DNA for the CDR3: TGTGCCACCAGCAGTACAGGGGGCCTTTTTTACGAGCAGTACTTC. Amino acids: CATSSTGGLFYEQYF. Based on the CDR3 plus reference TRBV15 and TRBJ2-7, the full variable domain is DAMVIQNPRYQVTQFGKPVTLSCSQTLNHNVMYWYQQKSSQAPKLLFHYYDKDFNNEADTPDNFQSRRPNTSFCFLDIRSPGLGDTAMYLCATSSTGGLFYEQYFGPGTRLTVT.

This clone was seen only a few times. V gene TRBV7-8 combines with J gene TRBJ2-3, with D possibly matching TRBD2 (5 bases). Germline assignment: CDR1 SGHVS and CDR2 FQNEAQ. CDR3 length: 16 residues. Trimming shortened V by 1 base and J by 1 base, and 12 bases separated the two germline ends. This chain's CDR3 is CASSLEDLGGTDTQYF. CDR3 sequence (DNA): TGTGCCAGCAGCTTAGAGGATCTGGGAGGCACAGATACGCAGTATTTT.

V usage is TRBV6-6 and J usage is TRBJ1-1; D ambiguous. The V end lost 2 bases, the J end lost 3 bases, and 13 bases lay between the germline ends. CDR3 length equals 15 residues. Germline CDR1 reads MNHNY; CDR2 reads SVGAGI (reference sequence). The DNA for the CDR3 is TGTGCCAGCAGTTACACCGACGGGGTGGACACTGAAGCTTTCTTT. This encodes CASSYTDGVDTEAFF.

The rearrangement links TRBV14 to TRBJ2-5; D is undetermined. CDR3 size: 15 residues. Germline lookup yields CDR1 SGHDN and CDR2 FVKESK. V was cut by 1 base and J by 0 bases, with 9 bases left in between. The CDR3: CASSQVLLYQETQYF. The CDR3, as DNA: TGTGCCAGCAGCCAAGTTCTCCTGTACCAAGAGACCCAGTACTTC.

The chain is built from TRBV30 and TRBJ2-2; 7 nucleotides align to TRBD1. The V segment lost 0 bases and the J segment 6 bases; nucleotides outside the gene matches: 7. Germline loops: CDR1 GTSNPN, CDR2 SVGIG (reference sequence). The CDR3 has 15 residues. The CDR3: CAWSVGPGGPGELFF. In DNA form, the CDR3 reads TGTGCCTGGAGTGTAGGGCCAGGGGGACCCGGGGAGCTGTTTTTT.

The V and J genes are TRBV11-2 and TRBJ2-1; D is uncertain. The CDR3 consists of 14 residues. V dropped 1 base and J dropped 8 bases, with 12 bases sitting between them. The germline V gene encodes CDR1 SGHAT and CDR2 FQNNGV. DNA for the CDR3: TGTGCCAGCAGCTTAGTCGGCAGTGTTGATGAGCAGTTCTTC. This encodes CASSLVGSVDEQFF.